The entry below describes one TCR beta chain. Its cognate antigen is unknown. This sample was included in a study of T cell responses to AZD1222 COVID-19 vaccine. Study outcomes and limitations: Only a handful of AZD1222 recipients, more than five in all, had baseline seropositivity.

Assay used: immunoSEQ multiplex PCR; TCRdb lists only in-frame clones, some missing. The data contain 90,000 to 140,000 clones, more than 75% of them singletons. The CDR3 sequence is 13 residues long. V was cut by 3 bases and J by 8 bases, with 16 bases left in between. Germline V lookup: CDR1 DFQATT, CDR2 SNEGSKA (reference sequence). This clonotype originated in an adult in good health. V usage is TRBV20-1 and J usage is TRBJ1-2, with a tentative D call TRBD1 (6 bases). This material consisted of peripheral blood, taken on day 0 of AZD1222 vaccination. The CDR3: CSASASGGDGYTF. In nucleotides, the CDR3 is TGCAGTGCTAGTGCCTCCGGGGGCGACGGCTACACCTTC.